Shown below are 10 T cell receptor beta chains from a single sample sequenced in a study of blood T cell repertoires in COVID-19 (dated by TCRdb to the early 2020s). Libraries were built with the immunoSEQ multiplex PCR assay. TCRdb's version of the immuneACCESS table is confined to in-frame rearrangements and falls short of the full clone set. An unresolved V gene accounts for under half of the shortfall where checked; the remainder is of unknown origin. In this sample the table shows roughly 200,000 clones, 80% to 85% of which occur a single time. In total, the top ten clones hold roughly 3.2% of the sample. Sequencing used PBMCs or T cells enriched from blood (not recorded which). These receptors originate from a young woman who had been exposed to COVID-19.

The V gene is TRBV6-5, the J gene TRBJ2-7, with no clear D. Germline V CDR1 and CDR2: MNHEY, SVGAGI. V was pared by 6 bases and J by 2 bases, with 17 bases between. CDR3 size: 15 residues. The CDR3 DNA follows: TGTGCCAGCAGCGTAAACTATAGACCCCCCTACGAGCAGTACTTC. Translation gives CASSVNYRPPYEQYF.

The genes are TRBV27 and TRBJ2-7, with D perhaps matching TRBD2 (5 bases). V gave up 3 bases and J gave up 5 bases, with 14 bases separating them. CDR1 is MNHEY, CDR2 SMNVEV, per germline (reference sequence). The CDR3 loop spans 14 amino acids. This CDR3 reads CASSLAGIGNEQYF. The CDR3 region has the DNA TGTGCCAGCAGTTTGGCCGGGATAGGGAACGAGCAGTACTTC.

This chain links TRBV7-9 with TRBJ2-7, with 11 bases matching TRBD1. CDR3 length: 15 residues. Per the germline V gene, CDR1 is SEHNR and CDR2 is FQNEAQ (reference sequence). Trimming removed 1 base from V and 7 bases from J; junction bases left unmatched: 6. The CDR3 DNA sequence: TGTGCCAGCAGCTTAGTGGGACAGGGGGGAGTAGAGCAGTACTTC. This encodes CASSLVGQGGVEQYF.

The chain recombines TRBV19 with TRBJ2-5, with 10 bases identical to TRBD2. The CDR3 extends over 15 amino acids. V was clipped by 3 bases and J by 4 bases; unmatched bases: 5. From germline, CDR1 is LNHDA and CDR2 SQIVND (reference sequence). The CDR3 spells CASSIPSGGTETQYF. CDR3 in DNA: TGTGCCAGTAGTATCCCTAGCGGGGGTACAGAGACCCAGTACTTC.

V and J are TRBV9 and TRBJ2-7; no firm D call. The V gene's germline CDR1 is SGDLS and CDR2 YYNGEE. The ends were cut back, 0 bases at V and 2 bases at J, with 12 bases in the middle. The CDR3 runs 15 residues. CDR3 sequence reads: CASSVEPFLAYEQYF. In DNA, the CDR3 is TGTGCCAGCAGCGTAGAGCCGTTCCTAGCCTACGAGCAGTACTTC. Looking up the rest from reference TRBV9 and TRBJ2-7 gives the full variable domain: DSGVTQTPKHLITATGQRVTLRCSPRSGDLSVYWYQQSLDQGLQFLIQYYNGEERAKGNILERFSAQQFPDLHSELNLSSLELGDSALYFCASSVEPFLAYEQYFGPGTRLTVT.

The chain couples TRBV9 to TRBJ2-1; 9 bases fit TRBD2. Germline assignment: CDR1 SGDLS and CDR2 YYNGEE. Germline trimming cut 2 bases from V and 4 bases from J; bases unmatched to any gene: 10. The CDR3 contains 17 residues. The CDR3 loop is CASSVASGGGGYNEQFF. In DNA form, the CDR3 reads TGTGCCAGCAGCGTGGCGTCAGGCGGGGGGGGATACAATGAGCAGTTCTTC.

The V and J genes are TRBV18 and TRBJ2-5, with 7 bases fitting TRBD2. This CDR3 region has 15 residues. CDR1 and CDR2 (germline): KGHSH, LQKENI. With 6 bases clipped from V and 2 bases from J, the junction kept 9 bases outside the gene matches. The CDR3 protein is CASSPGLRPQETQYF. The CDR3 DNA sequence: TGTGCCAGCTCCCCGGGACTACGACCGCAAGAGACCCAGTACTTC.

This clone has ten or more counts. The V call is TRBV19, the J call TRBJ1-2; no reliable D call. Germline values: CDR1 LNHDA, CDR2 SQIVND (reference sequence). Trimming pared 5 bases from V and 5 bases from J, leaving 21 bases between. There are 16 residues in the CDR3. The DNA of the CDR3 is TGTGCCAGTAGTCCCGGCATACCACAACCAGGATATGGCTACACCTTC. As protein: CASSPGIPQPGYGYTF. The full variable domain, completed using reference TRBV19 and TRBJ1-2, is DGGITQSPKYLFRKEGQNVTLSCEQNLNHDAMYWYRQDPGQGLRLIYYSQIVNDFQKGDIAEGYSVSREKKESFPLTVTSAQKNPTAFYLCASSPGIPQPGYGYTFGSGTRLTVV.

This clone has only a few counts. This chain uses TRBV2 with TRBJ2-2, with TRBD2 identical over 9 bases. The V gene end was trimmed by 7 bases and the J gene end by 5 bases; junction bases not matched to a gene: 5. From germline, CDR1 is SNHLY and CDR2 FYNNEI. The CDR3 is made up of 14 amino acids. In nucleotides, the CDR3 is TGTGCCAGCATTCTGCGGGGGGGGACCGGGGAGCTGTTTTTT. This codes for CASILRGGTGELFF.

The chain employs TRBV12-5 and TRBJ1-6; TRBD1 is a possible D gene (5 bases). The CDR3 length is 13 residues. The germline V gene encodes CDR1 LGHNT and CDR2 FRNRAP. V was trimmed by 1 base and J by 9 bases, leaving 7 bases between them. The CDR3 DNA follows: TGTGCTAGTGGTTTGGCTCAGGGTTCACCCCTCCACTTT. Translated: CASGLAQGSPLHF.